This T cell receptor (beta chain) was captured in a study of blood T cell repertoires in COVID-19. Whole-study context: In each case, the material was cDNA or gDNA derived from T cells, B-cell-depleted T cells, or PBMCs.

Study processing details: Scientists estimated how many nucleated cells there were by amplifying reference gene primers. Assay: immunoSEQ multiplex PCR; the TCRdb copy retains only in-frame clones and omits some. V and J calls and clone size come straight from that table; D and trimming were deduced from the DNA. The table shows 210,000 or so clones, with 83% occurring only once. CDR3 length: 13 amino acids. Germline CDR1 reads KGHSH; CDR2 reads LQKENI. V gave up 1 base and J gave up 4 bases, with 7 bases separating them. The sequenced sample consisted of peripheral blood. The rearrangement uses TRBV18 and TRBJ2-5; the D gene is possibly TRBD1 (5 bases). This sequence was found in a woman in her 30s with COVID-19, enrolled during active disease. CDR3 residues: CASSPQGRETQYF. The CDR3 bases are TGTGCCAGCTCACCACAGGGGCGAGAGACCCAGTACTTC.